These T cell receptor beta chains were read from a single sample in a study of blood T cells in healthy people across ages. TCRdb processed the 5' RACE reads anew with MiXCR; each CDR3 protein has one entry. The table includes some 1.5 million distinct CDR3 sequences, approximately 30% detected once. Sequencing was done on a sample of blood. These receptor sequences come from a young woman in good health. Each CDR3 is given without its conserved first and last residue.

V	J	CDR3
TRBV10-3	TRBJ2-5	AISESGAGVGNEQY
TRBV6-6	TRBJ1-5	ASTLDGRQPQH
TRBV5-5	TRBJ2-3	ASSAGGHGGDTQY
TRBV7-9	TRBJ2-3	ASSSTSRRTDTQY
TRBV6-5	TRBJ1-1	ASSYGRDQKAF
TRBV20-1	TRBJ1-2	SARDSGAINYGYT
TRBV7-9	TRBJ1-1	ASSLELSRAF
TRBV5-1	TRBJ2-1	ASSVRASGGVDEQF
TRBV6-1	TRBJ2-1	ASLGQGGVIGNYNEQF
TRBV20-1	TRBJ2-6	SAQRRELSGANVLT
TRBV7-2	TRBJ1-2	ASSTPTGAIYGYT
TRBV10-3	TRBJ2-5	AISEIGVQETQY
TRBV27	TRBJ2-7	ASSTLAGGPYEQY
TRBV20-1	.	SAGTLAGAYEQY
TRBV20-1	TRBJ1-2	SVRVGQGDGIGGYT
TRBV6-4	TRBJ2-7	ANTIMSSYEQY
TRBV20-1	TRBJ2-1	SARAGTSGRGNEQF
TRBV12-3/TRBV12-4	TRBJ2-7	ASSGVRVEQY
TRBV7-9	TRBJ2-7	ASSLGYRGSYEQY
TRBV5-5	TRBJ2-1	ASSVIVAGGRHEQF
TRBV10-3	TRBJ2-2	AISDGGRATGELF
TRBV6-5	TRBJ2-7	ASSILGLAGEHEQY
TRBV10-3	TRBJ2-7	AISDSGRVSYEQY
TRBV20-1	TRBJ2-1	SAGSGWNNEQF
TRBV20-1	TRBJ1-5	SARRQGGSQPQH
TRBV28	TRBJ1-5	ASSPSGQGVLGNQPQH